This T cell receptor (beta chain) was documented in a study of control samples from healthy donors and cancer patients. The junction had 10 bases not matched to a gene; V was cut back by 3 bases and J by 0 bases. This CDR3 is 19 amino acids long. In germline, CDR1 is MNHEY, CDR2 SMNVEV (reference sequence). This table comes from immunoSEQ multiplex PCR, and its TCRdb copy is limited to in-frame clones, with some not included. The sample carries about 59,000 clones, more than 85% recorded once. This rearrangement joins TRBV27 to TRBJ2-6; 8 nucleotides match TRBD2. This TCR derives from a man aged 35 to 55 with colorectal cancer. The sample comprised PBMCs. CDR3 sequence (DNA): TGTGCCAGCAGTTTGTGGGCTAGCGGGTTTCCCTCTGGGGCCAACGTCCTGACTTTC. Translating it yields CASSLWASGFPSGANVLTF.